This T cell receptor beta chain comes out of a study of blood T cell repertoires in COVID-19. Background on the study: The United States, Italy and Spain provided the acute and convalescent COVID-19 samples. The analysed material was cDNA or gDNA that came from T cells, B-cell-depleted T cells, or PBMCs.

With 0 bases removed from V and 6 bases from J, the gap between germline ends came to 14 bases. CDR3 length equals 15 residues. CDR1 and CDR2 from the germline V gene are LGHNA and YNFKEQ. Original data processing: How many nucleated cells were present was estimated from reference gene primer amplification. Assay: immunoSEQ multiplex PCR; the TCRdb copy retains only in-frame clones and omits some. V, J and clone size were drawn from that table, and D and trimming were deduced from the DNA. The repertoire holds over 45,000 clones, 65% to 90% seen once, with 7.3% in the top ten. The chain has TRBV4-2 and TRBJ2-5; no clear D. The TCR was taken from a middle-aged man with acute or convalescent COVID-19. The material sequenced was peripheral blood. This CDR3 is CASSQESEVPKTQYF. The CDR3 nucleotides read TGTGCCAGCAGCCAAGAATCAGAAGTGCCGAAGACCCAGTACTTC.